A single sample is the source of the 20 T cell receptor beta chains below, sequenced in a study of cytotoxic CD8 clonotypes in ibrutinib-treated CLL. Assay used: immunoSEQ multiplex PCR; TCRdb lists only in-frame clones, some missing. The table shows approximately 97,000 clones, with roughly three quarters occurring only once. The sample was PBMCs, taken after 24 months of ibrutinib treatment. These receptors were collected from a human donor with chronic lymphocytic leukemia.

The rearrangement joins TRBV27 to TRBJ2-3, with D unclear. The CDR3 is made up of 12 amino acids. Deletions cut 8 bases from V and 1 base from J, with 7 bases between. CDR1 MNHEY and CDR2 SMNVEV come from the germline V gene (reference sequence). The CDR3 loop is CASSARTDTQYF. The CDR3 coding sequence is TGTGCCAGCTCCGCCCGCACAGATACGCAGTATTTT.

The rearrangement uses TRBV6-5 and TRBJ2-1, with D uncertain. Germline assignment: CDR1 MNHEY and CDR2 SVGAGI. This CDR3 contains 14 residues. V gave up 7 bases and J gave up 5 bases, with 15 bases separating them. CDR3 nucleotides: TGTGCCAGCATGGATTGGGGAAGGGACAATGAGCAGTTCTTC. This translates into CASMDWGRDNEQFF.

The V gene is TRBV28, the J gene TRBJ1-5, with 7 bases that match TRBD1. The V gene end was trimmed by 4 bases and the J gene end by 1 base; junction bases not matched to a gene: 10. This CDR3 has 17 residues. Germline V gives CDR1 MDHEN, CDR2 SYDVKM. The CDR3 is CASSSPRGGGSNQPQHF. The CDR3 region has the DNA TGTGCCAGCAGTTCACCTCGAGGGGGCGGGAGCAATCAGCCCCAGCATTTT.

V gene TRBV7-2 combines with J gene TRBJ2-7, with D possibly matching TRBD1 (6 bases). The length of the CDR3 is 15 residues. Germline CDR1 is SGHTA and CDR2 is FQGNSA. With 4 bases removed from V and 0 bases from J, the gap between germline ends came to 13 bases. The CDR3 protein is CASSSDRLRSYEQYF. For the CDR3, the DNA is TGTGCCAGCAGCTCGGACAGACTACGCTCCTACGAGCAGTACTTC.

V is TRBV5-1 and J is TRBJ1-1; D may be TRBD1 (6 bases). The length of the CDR3 is 14 residues. Germline V CDR1 and CDR2: SGHRS, YFSETQ. Trimming removed 2 bases from V and 5 bases from J, with 13 bases in between. The CDR3: CASSFRGGGTEAFF. The CDR3 bases are TGCGCCAGCAGCTTCAGGGGTGGTGGGACTGAAGCTTTCTTT.

The V and J genes are TRBV2 and TRBJ2-2; 7 bases are a match to TRBD1. Germline V gene lookup returns CDR1 SNHLY and CDR2 FYNNEI. After removal of 9 bases from V and 2 bases from J, the junction contained 9 bases not matched to a gene. The CDR3 has 15 residues. This chain's CDR3 is CASGRQGPNTGELFF. CDR3 DNA sequence: TGTGCCAGTGGTCGACAGGGCCCCAACACCGGGGAGCTGTTTTTT.

This chain links TRBV7-8 with TRBJ1-1; D is undetermined. V dropped 5 bases and J dropped 8 bases, with 18 bases sitting between them. From germline, CDR1 is SGHVS and CDR2 FQNEAQ. The CDR3 has 14 residues. Here the CDR3 DNA reads TGTGCCAGCAGCCGGACCCCCGGGTTTTTGGAAGCTTTCTTT. Translation: CASSRTPGFLEAFF.

The chain is built from TRBV9 and TRBJ2-1, with D tentatively TRBD1 or TRBD2 (5 bases each). Trimming removed 4 bases from V and 7 bases from J, with 15 bases in between. This CDR3 has 14 residues. Germline V CDR1 and CDR2: SGDLS, YYNGEE. In nucleotides, the CDR3 is TGTGCCAGCAGCCCCCGGGACCGGTGGAATGAGCAGTTCTTC. Protein product: CASSPRDRWNEQFF. Full variable domain (rest looked up from reference TRBV9 and TRBJ2-1): DSGVTQTPKHLITATGQRVTLRCSPRSGDLSVYWYQQSLDQGLQFLIQYYNGEERAKGNILERFSAQQFPDLHSELNLSSLELGDSALYFCASSPRDRWNEQFFGPGTRLTVL.

The chain couples TRBV5-1 to TRBJ1-2, with D possibly matching TRBD1 (6 bases). Germline CDR1 SGHRS, CDR2 YFSETQ. The germline V and J ends were trimmed by 0 bases and 10 bases, with 16 bases remaining between them. This CDR3 is 14 amino acids long. DNA of the CDR3: TGCGCCAGCAGCTTGGTCTCAGGGGAGAGTGACTACACCTTC. Protein: CASSLVSGESDYTF.

The J gene is TRBJ2-7, the V gene TRBV19; D perhaps matches TRBD1 (6 bases). The ends were cut back, 4 bases at V and 3 bases at J, with 13 bases in the middle. CDR1 is LNHDA and CDR2 is SQIVND in the germline V gene (reference sequence). The CDR3 length is 14 residues. CDR3 loop: CASSKRDISYEQYF. As DNA, the CDR3 is TGTGCCAGTAGTAAACGGGACATAAGCTACGAGCAGTACTTC.

The V gene is TRBV5-5, the J gene TRBJ1-5; D remains ambiguous. The CDR3 totals 14 residues. Trimming took 1 base from V and 8 from J, leaving 13 bases between them. The germline V gene has CDR1 SGHKS and CDR2 YYEKEE (reference sequence). The CDR3 DNA sequence: TGTGCCAGCAGCTTGTCGATGGCCGTGGAGCCCCAGCATTTT. Translating gives CASSLSMAVEPQHF.

CDR3 residues: CANPEGGGNTGELFF. CDR3 nucleotides: TGTGCCAACCCGGAGGGAGGGGGGAACACCGGGGAGCTGTTTTTT. The V call is TRBV7-2, the J call TRBJ2-2; weak D call: TRBD2 (7 bases). The CDR3 runs 15 residues. V shed 10 bases and J shed 1 base, with 16 bases lying between them. CDR1 and CDR2 (germline): SGHTA, FQGNSA.

Only one count was recorded for this clone. The chain employs TRBV27 and TRBJ2-5; possibly TRBD1 or TRBD2 for D (5 bases each). CDR3 size: 15 residues. The V gene lost 6 bases and the J gene lost 7 bases, with 21 bases spanning the gap. CDR1 and CDR2 from the germline V gene are MNHEY and SMNVEV (reference sequence). CDR3 in amino acids: CASSPRDPLVGTQYF. CDR3 DNA sequence: TGTGCCAGCAGCCCCCGGGACCCCCTTGTAGGGACCCAGTACTTC.

The chain links TRBV6-5 to TRBJ1-1; D unresolved. Per germline, CDR1 MNHEY and CDR2 SVGAGI. The V and J ends lost 10 bases and 3 bases respectively, with 12 bases between them. The CDR3 runs to 12 residues. In DNA form, the CDR3 reads TGTGCCATCGAGGACTACGACACTGAAGCTTTCTTT. This gives the protein CAIEDYDTEAFF.

This chain joins TRBV19 and TRBJ1-3, with D unclear. This CDR3 is built from 14 residues. Trimming left V 9 bases short and J 0 bases short, with 12 bases between. The germline gives CDR1 LNHDA, CDR2 SQIVND (reference sequence). The CDR3 spells CASHDGSSGNTIYF. Written as DNA, the CDR3 is TGTGCCAGCCACGACGGCAGCTCTGGAAACACCATATATTTT.

The rearrangement joins TRBV19 to TRBJ2-5, with 8 positions matching TRBD1. With V trimmed by 1 base and J by 0 bases, 1 base remained unmatched. The CDR3 is 15 amino acids. CDR1 and CDR2 from the germline V gene are LNHDA and SQIVND (reference sequence). CDR3: CASSIGTGYQETQYF. CDR3 bases: TGTGCCAGTAGTATAGGGACAGGGTACCAAGAGACCCAGTACTTC.

This clone was found a few times. The rearrangement links TRBV30 to TRBJ2-5; TRBD2 aligns across 7 bases. The ends lost 4 bases at V and 3 bases at J; junction bases unmatched: 8. Germline loops: CDR1 GTSNPN, CDR2 SVGIG (reference sequence). The length of the CDR3 is 14 residues. Here the CDR3 DNA reads TGTGCCTGGACCCCGTGGGCGGGAGAAGAGACCCAGTACTTC. The encoded protein is CAWTPWAGEETQYF.

This rearrangement joins TRBV19 to TRBJ2-1; possibly TRBD2 for D (5 bases). The V end was cut by 4 bases, the J end by 6 bases, with 10 bases between. The CDR3 runs to 13 residues. Germline lookup yields CDR1 LNHDA and CDR2 SQIVND (reference sequence). Here the CDR3 DNA reads TGTGCCAGTAGTAGCGGTAGCGCCAATGAGCAGTTCTTC. Translating gives CASSSGSANEQFF.

This clone was recorded a few times. V gene TRBV11-1 combines with J gene TRBJ2-5; TRBD2 matches 10 bases. Germline lookup yields CDR1 SGHAT and CDR2 FQDESV (reference sequence). CDR3 length: 14 residues. The junction had 5 bases not matched to a gene; V was cut back by 5 bases and J by 5 bases. CDR3 sequence reads: CASSGLAGDETQYF. For the CDR3, the DNA is TGTGCCAGCAGCGGTCTAGCGGGGGATGAGACCCAGTACTTC.

This chain connects TRBV5-1 to TRBJ2-3; 11 nucleotides agree with TRBD1. J lost 3 bases, V lost 3 bases, and 9 bases had no gene match. CDR1 and CDR2 (germline): SGHRS, YFSETQ. The CDR3 loop spans 17 amino acids. The CDR3 spells CASSYGQGATTTDTQYF. DNA for the CDR3: TGCGCCAGCAGCTATGGACAGGGGGCGACGACGACAGATACGCAGTATTTT. The variable domain in full, with the rest retrieved from reference TRBV5-1 and TRBJ2-3, is KAGVTQTPRYLIKTRGQQVTLSCSPISGHRSVSWYQQTPGQGLQFLFEYFSETQRNKGNFPGRFSGRQFSNSRSEMNVSTLELGDSALYLCASSYGQGATTTDTQYFGPGTRLTVL.